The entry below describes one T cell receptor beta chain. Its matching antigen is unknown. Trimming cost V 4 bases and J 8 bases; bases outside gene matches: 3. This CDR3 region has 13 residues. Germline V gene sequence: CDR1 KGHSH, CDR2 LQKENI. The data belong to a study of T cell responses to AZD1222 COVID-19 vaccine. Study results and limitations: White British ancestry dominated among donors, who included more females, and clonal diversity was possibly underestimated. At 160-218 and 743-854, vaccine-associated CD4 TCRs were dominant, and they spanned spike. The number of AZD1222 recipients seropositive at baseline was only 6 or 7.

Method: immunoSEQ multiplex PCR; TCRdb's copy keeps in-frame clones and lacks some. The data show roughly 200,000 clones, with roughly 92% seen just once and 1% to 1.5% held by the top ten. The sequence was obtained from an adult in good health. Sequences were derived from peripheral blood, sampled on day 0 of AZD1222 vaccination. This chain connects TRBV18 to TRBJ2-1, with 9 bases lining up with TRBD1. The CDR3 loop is CASSRDREYEQFF. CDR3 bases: TGTGCCAGCTCACGGGACAGGGAATATGAGCAGTTCTTC.